This T cell receptor (beta chain) was obtained from a study of T cells in Graves' hyperthyroidism and ophthalmopathy. It was RNA transcripts that yielded the amplified TCR beta CDR3 regions. HTBI primers were used for first-round RT-PCR of the TCR CDR3. Each CDR3 protein is one row after TCRdb ran MiXCR on the multiplex PCR reads. This table has 600,000 to 850,000 distinct CDR3 sequences, around 20% appearing once. As regards this clonotype: The likely explanation is a read error, given a far larger clone one base away.

CDR3 size: 12 residues. Germline CDR1 reads SEHNR; CDR2 reads FQNEAQ (reference sequence). The V end was cut by 4 bases, the J end by 5 bases, with 8 bases between. The sample taken for sequencing was blood. This rearrangement joins TRBV7-9 to TRBJ1-1; a possible D gene is TRBD1 (5 bases). This clonotype was obtained from a woman aged 45 to 65 with Graves' hyperthyroidism that later progressed to Graves' ophthalmopathy. The CDR3 is CASSWGKTEAFF. CDR3 in DNA: TGTGCCAGCAGCTGGGGGAAAACTGAAGCTTTCTTT.